This T cell receptor (beta chain) was identified during a study of shared clonotypes between healthy human individuals. This clone was seen a single time. The antigen is undetermined. Findings of the study overall: Across subsets, estimated richness was generally greater for naive than for memory populations.

V shed 6 bases and J shed 0 bases, with 12 bases lying between them. Looked up from germline, CDR1 is MDHEN and CDR2 is SYDVKM. The CDR3 is 14 amino acids. Using immunoSEQ multiplex PCR, the repertoire was profiled, and TCRdb retains in-frame clones only, with some absent. The data contain some 2,400,000 clones, around 95% of them singletons. The clonotype originates from a man between 18 and 35 years old in good health. The chain has TRBV28 and TRBJ2-7; D is uncertain. Sequenced material: naive CD4+ T cells sorted from blood. Subset given: CD45RA+ positively selected. The DNA of the CDR3 is TGTGCCAGCAGCCCCCTCCTCGACTCCTACGAGCAGTACTTC. Residues: CASSPLLDSYEQYF.